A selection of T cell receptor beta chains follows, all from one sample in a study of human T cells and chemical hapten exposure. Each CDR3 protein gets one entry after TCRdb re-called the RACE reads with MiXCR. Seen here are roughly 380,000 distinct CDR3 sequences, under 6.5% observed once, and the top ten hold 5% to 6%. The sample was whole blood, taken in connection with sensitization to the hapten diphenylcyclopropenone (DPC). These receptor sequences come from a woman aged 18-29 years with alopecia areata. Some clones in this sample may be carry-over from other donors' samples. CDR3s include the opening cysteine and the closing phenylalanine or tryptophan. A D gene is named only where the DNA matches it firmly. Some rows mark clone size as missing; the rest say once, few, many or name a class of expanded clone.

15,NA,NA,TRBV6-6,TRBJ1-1,TGTGCCAGCAGTCGGGACGATACCCGAACGACGGTGCGGCCCTTT,CASSRDDTRTTVRPF
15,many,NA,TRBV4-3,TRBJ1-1,TGCGCCAGCAGCCAAGAAATCTCGCGGCGCACTGAAGCTTTCTTT,CASSQEISRRTEAFF
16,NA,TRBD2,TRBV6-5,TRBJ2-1,TGTGCCAGCAGTTTAAGCTGGACTAGCGGGGGCAATAAGCAGTTCTTC,CASSLSWTSGGNKQFF
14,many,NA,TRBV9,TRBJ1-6,TGTGCCAGCAGCGTAGCCCGGGGAGGCTCACCCCTCCACTTT,CASSVARGGSPLHF
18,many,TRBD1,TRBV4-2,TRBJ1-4,TGTGCCAGCAGCCAAGATTGGGACAGCCCTGCAACTAATGAAAAACTGTTTTTT,CASSQDWDSPATNEKLFF
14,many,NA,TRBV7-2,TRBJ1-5,TGTGCCAGCAGCCCCACGTCCCGAGGTCAGCCCCAGCATTTT,CASSPTSRGQPQHF
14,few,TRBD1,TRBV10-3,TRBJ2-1,TGTGCCATCACGGGACAGGGGAGGAACGATGAGCAGTTCTTC,CAITGQGRNDEQFF
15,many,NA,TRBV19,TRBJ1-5,TGTGCCAGTACCGTGTACGGTTCTAGCAATCAGCCCCAGCATTTT,CASTVYGSSNQPQHF
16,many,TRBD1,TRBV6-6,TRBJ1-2,TGTGCCAGCAGTTACCCCAAACGTGGACAGGGCGATGGCTACACCTTC,CASSYPKRGQGDGYTF
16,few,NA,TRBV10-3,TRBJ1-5,TGTGCCATCAGTGAGTCGATTGGTACACAAAATCAGCCCCAGCATTTT,CAISESIGTQNQPQHF
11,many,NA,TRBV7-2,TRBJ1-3,TGTGCCAGCAGCTTGCGAAACACCATATATTTT,CASSLRNTIYF
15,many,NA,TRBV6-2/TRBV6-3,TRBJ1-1,TGTGCCAGCAGTTACTCAACCCGGGGTGGAACTGAAGCTTTCTTT,CASSYSTRGGTEAFF
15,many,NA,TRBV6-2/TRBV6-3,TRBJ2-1,TGTGCCAGCAGTTACGGAGGGGCCTCGATCAATGAGCAGTTCTTC,CASSYGGASINEQFF
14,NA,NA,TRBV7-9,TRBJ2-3,TGTGCCAGCAGCTTGGGATACAACACAGATACGCAGTATTTT,CASSLGYNTDTQYF
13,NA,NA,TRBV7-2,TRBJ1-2,TGTGCCAGCAGCTTAGGTGGCGTCTATGGCTACACCTTC,CASSLGGVYGYTF
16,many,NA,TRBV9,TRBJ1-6,TGTGCCAGCAGCGTAGGAGGATCCAGGGGCCATTCACCCCTCCACTTT,CASSVGGSRGHSPLHF
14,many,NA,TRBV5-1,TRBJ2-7,TGCGCCAGCAGCACAGGACAGTATACCTACGAGCAGTACTTC,CASSTGQYTYEQYF
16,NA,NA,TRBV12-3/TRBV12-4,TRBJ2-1,TGTGCCAGCAGCCGATCCCGGGCCCTTCCTGGGCATGAGCAGTTCTTC,CASSRSRALPGHEQFF
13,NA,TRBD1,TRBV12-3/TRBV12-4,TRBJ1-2,TGTGCCAGCTTCACAGGGGGCAACTATGGCTACACCTTC,CASFTGGNYGYTF
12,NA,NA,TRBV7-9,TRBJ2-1,TGTGCCAGCAGCCGACCGTCGGATGAGCAGTTCTTC,CASSRPSDEQFF
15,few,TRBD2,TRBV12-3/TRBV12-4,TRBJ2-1,TGTGCCAGCAGCCTGACTAGCGGGGGACTCAATGAGCAGTTCTTC,CASSLTSGGLNEQFF
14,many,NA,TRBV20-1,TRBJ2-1,TGCAGTGCCGGGGGGGACAGCATACACAATGAGCAGTTCTTC,CSAGGDSIHNEQFF